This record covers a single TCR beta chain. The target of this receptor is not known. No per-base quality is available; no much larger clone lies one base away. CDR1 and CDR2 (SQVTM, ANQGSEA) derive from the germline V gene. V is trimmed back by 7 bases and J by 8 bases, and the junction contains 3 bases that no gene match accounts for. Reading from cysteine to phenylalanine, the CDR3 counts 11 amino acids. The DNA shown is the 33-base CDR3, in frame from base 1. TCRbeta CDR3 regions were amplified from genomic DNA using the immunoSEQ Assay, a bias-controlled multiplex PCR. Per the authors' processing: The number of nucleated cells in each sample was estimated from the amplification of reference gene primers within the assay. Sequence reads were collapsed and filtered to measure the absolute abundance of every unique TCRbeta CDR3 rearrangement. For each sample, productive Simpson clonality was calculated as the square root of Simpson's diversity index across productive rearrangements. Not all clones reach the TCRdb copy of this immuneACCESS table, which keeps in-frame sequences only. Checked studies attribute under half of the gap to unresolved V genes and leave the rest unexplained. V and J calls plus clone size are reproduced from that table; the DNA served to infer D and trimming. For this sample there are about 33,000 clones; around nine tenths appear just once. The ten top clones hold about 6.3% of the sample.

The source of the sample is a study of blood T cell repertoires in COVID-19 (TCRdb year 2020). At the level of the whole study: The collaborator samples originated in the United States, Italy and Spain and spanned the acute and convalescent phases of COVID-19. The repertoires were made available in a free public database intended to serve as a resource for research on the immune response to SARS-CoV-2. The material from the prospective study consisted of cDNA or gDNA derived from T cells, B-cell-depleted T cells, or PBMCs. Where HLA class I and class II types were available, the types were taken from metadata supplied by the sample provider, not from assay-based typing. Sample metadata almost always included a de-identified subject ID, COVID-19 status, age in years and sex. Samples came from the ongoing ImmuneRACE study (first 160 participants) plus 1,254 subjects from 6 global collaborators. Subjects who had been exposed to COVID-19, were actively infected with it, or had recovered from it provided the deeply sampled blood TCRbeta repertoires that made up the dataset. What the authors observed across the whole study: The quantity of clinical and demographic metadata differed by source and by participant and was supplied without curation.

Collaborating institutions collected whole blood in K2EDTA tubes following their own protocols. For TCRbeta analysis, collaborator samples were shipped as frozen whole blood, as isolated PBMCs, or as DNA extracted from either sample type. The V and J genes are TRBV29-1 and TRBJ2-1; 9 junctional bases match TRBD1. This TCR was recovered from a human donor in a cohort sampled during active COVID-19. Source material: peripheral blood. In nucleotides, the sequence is TGCAGCGCTGACAGGGGGTATGAGCAGTTCTTC. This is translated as CSADRGYEQFF.